Shown below are 29 T cell receptor beta chains from a single sample sequenced in a study of T cells in Graves' hyperthyroidism and ophthalmopathy. Using RNA transcripts as the source, TCR beta CDR3 regions were amplified. First-round RT-PCR targeting the TCR CDR3 was performed with the HTBI primer set. Each CDR3 protein gets one entry after TCRdb re-called the multiplex PCR reads with MiXCR. The sample yields about 570,000 distinct CDR3 sequences, 46% seen once. Sequencing used peripheral blood or thyroid tissue (not recorded which). Receptor source: an adult woman with Graves' disease, either hyperthyroidism or ophthalmopathy (not recorded which).

The chain uses TRBV3-1 and TRBJ1-1; weak D call: TRBD1 (5 bases). V was pared by 0 bases and J by 3 bases, with 14 bases between. Per germline, CDR1 LGHDT and CDR2 YNNKEL (reference sequence). CDR3 length equals 16 residues. The CDR3 is CASSQDSWGGDTEAFF. CDR3 DNA sequence: TGTGCCAGCAGCCAAGACTCATGGGGGGGGGACACTGAAGCTTTCTTT.

For this clonotype: Since no conserved phenylalanine or tryptophan closes the CDR3, a read error is the likely cause. The chain combines TRBV7-8 with TRBJ1-1, with TRBD1 matching over 7 bases. CDR1 is SGHVS and CDR2 is FQNEAQ in the germline V gene. V lost 6 bases to trimming and J lost 1 base; unmatched junction nucleotides: 5. The length of the CDR3 is 14 residues. CDR3 coding DNA: TGTGCCAGCAGTCCACGACAGGGGAACACTGAAGCTTTCCTT. Translating gives CASSPRQGNTEAFL.

In nucleotides, the CDR3 is TGTGCCACCAGTGACCCTAATACAGGCTACACTGAAGCTTTCTTT. Its protein is CATSDPNTGYTEAFF. V is TRBV24-1 and J is TRBJ1-1, with D possibly matching TRBD1 (5 bases). The germline CDR1 and CDR2 sequences are KGHDR and SFDVKD. Trimming took 4 bases from V and 3 from J, leaving 14 bases between them. The CDR3 is 15 amino acids.

The chain couples TRBV10-3 to TRBJ1-1, with D unclear. The CDR3 contains 15 residues. Germline V gene lookup returns CDR1 ENHRY and CDR2 SYGVKD. V was trimmed by 2 bases and J by 1 base, leaving 11 bases between them. The CDR3 sequence is CAISEMAGPNTEAFF. The CDR3 DNA reads TGTGCCATCAGTGAGATGGCAGGCCCGAACACTGAAGCTTTCTTT.

CDR3 amino acids: CATSRDRSRGRYGYTF. The CDR3 region has the DNA TGTGCCACCAGCAGAGATCGGAGCAGGGGGCGTTATGGCTACACCTTC. The V and J genes are TRBV15 and TRBJ1-2; 8 nucleotides align to TRBD1. The CDR3 runs 16 residues. The germline V gene has CDR1 LNHNV and CDR2 YYDKDF (reference sequence). V lost 0 bases to trimming and J lost 5 bases; unmatched junction nucleotides: 8.

At least ten counts were recorded for this clonotype. V and J are TRBV12-5 and TRBJ1-1, with a tentative D call TRBD1 (6 bases). Germline CDR1 and CDR2: LGHNT and FRNRAP. The CDR3 runs 14 residues. Trimming cost V 5 bases and J 2 bases, with 12 bases left between them. The CDR3 reads CASGLGGRNTEAFF. The CDR3, as DNA: TGTGCTAGTGGTCTGGGGGGGCGAAACACTGAAGCTTTCTTT. Complete variable domain (other parts from reference TRBV12-5 and TRBJ1-1): DARVTQTPRHKVTEMGQEVTMRCQPILGHNTVFWYRQTMMQGLELLAYFRNRAPLDDSGMPKDRFSAEMPDATLATLKIQPSEPRDSAVYFCASGLGGRNTEAFFGQGTRLTVV.

The chain has TRBV7-2 and TRBJ2-5, with TRBD1 identical over 7 bases. Germline loops: CDR1 SGHTA, CDR2 FQGNSA. Unmatched junction bases numbered 8, after V lost 3 bases and J lost 4 bases. The CDR3 has 15 residues. The DNA for the CDR3 is TGTGCCAGCAGCTTGGGAAGGGGGCCTCGAGAGACCCAGTACTTC. It is translated as CASSLGRGPRETQYF.

The chain employs TRBV15 and TRBJ1-5; D gene ambiguous. Germline assignment: CDR1 LNHNV and CDR2 YYDKDF (reference sequence). The CDR3 runs 16 residues. Trimming cost V 3 bases and J 4 bases, with 16 bases left between them. The CDR3 protein is CATSSAVWAGNQPQHF. The CDR3 region has the DNA TGTGCCACCAGCAGTGCGGTTTGGGCAGGAAATCAGCCCCAGCATTTT.

This clonotype has ten or more counts. The chain carries TRBV20-1 and TRBJ2-5; the D is unclear. CDR1 is DFQATT and CDR2 is SNEGSKA in the germline V gene (reference sequence). The CDR3 covers 12 residues. V was trimmed by 4 bases and J by 2 bases, leaving 8 bases between them. The CDR3 reads CSAMAHQETQYF. DNA of the CDR3: TGCAGTGCTATGGCACATCAAGAGACCCAGTACTTC.

This chain joins TRBV6-5 and TRBJ1-2; D is ambiguous. The length of the CDR3 is 12 residues. Trimming removed 4 bases from V and 7 bases from J, with 10 bases in between. Germline V lookup: CDR1 MNHEY, CDR2 SVGAGI. The CDR3: CASSFGVGGYTF. CDR3 nucleotide sequence: TGTGCCAGCAGTTTTGGGGTCGGTGGCTACACCTTC.

This chain connects TRBV7-6 to TRBJ2-3, with D perhaps matching TRBD2 (5 bases). Trimming took off 2 bases at V and 1 base at J, with 13 bases between the two ends. The CDR3 has 16 amino acids. Germline loops: CDR1 SGHVS, CDR2 FNYEAQ. CDR3 sequence (DNA): TGTGCCAGCAGCTTAAACAGCCTGGGAGGCACAGATACGCAGTATTTT. It yields the protein CASSLNSLGGTDTQYF.

This clonotype was seen repeatedly, ten times or more. This chain joins TRBV4-1 and TRBJ2-5; a possible D gene is TRBD1 (6 bases). The germline V gene encodes CDR1 MGHRA and CDR2 YSYEKL. The CDR3 length is 15 residues. Trimming cost V 2 bases and J 5 bases, with 15 bases left between them. Here the CDR3 DNA reads TGCGCCAGCAGCCAACAGGGTCATCAGGGGGAGACCCAGTACTTC. It specifies CASSQQGHQGETQYF.

This clonotype was counted at least ten times. The chain uses TRBV4-1 and TRBJ1-5; 8 nucleotides agree with TRBD1. Germline V lookup: CDR1 MGHRA, CDR2 YSYEKL. The CDR3 extends over 16 amino acids. J lost 7 bases, V lost 0 bases, and 8 bases had no gene match. The CDR3 loop reads CASSQDQRTGRQPQHF. In DNA form, the CDR3 reads TGCGCCAGCAGCCAAGATCAGCGGACAGGGAGGCAGCCCCAGCATTTT.

This chain joins TRBV7-2 and TRBJ1-5, with TRBD1 identical over 8 bases. The CDR3 contains 16 residues. Germline V gene lookup returns CDR1 SGHTA and CDR2 FQGNSA. The J segment lost 5 bases and the V segment lost 5 bases, leaving 11 bases of the junction unmatched. The CDR3 spells CASSLGTGSGHQPQHF. In nucleotides, the CDR3 is TGTGCCAGCAGCCTCGGGACAGGAAGCGGTCATCAGCCCCAGCATTTT.

CDR3 sequence: CASSYGTGSSYNEQFF. CDR3 DNA: TGTGCCAGCAGCTATGGGACGGGTAGCTCCTACAATGAGCAGTTCTTC. J is TRBJ2-1 and V is TRBV7-9; D possibly uses TRBD1 or TRBD2 (5 bases each). Germline CDR1 and CDR2: SEHNR and FQNEAQ (reference sequence). The CDR3 contains 16 residues. V lost 4 bases to trimming and J lost 0 bases, with 13 bases between them.

CDR3 protein: CASSPRRGTPGGMETQYF. As DNA, the CDR3 is TGTGCCAGCAGCCCGAGGAGGGGTACCCCCGGGGGCATGGAGACCCAGTACTTC. The rearrangement links TRBV9 to TRBJ2-5; TRBD1 or TRBD2 may be the D gene (6 bases each). Trimming stripped 4 bases from V and 5 bases from J, with 27 bases between. The CDR3 is made up of 18 amino acids. Germline lookup yields CDR1 SGDLS and CDR2 YYNGEE. The full variable domain, its missing parts supplied by reference TRBV9 and TRBJ2-5, is DSGVTQTPKHLITATGQRVTLRCSPRSGDLSVYWYQQSLDQGLQFLIQYYNGEERAKGNILERFSAQQFPDLHSELNLSSLELGDSALYFCASSPRRGTPGGMETQYFGPGTRLLVL.

The DNA for the CDR3 is TGCAGCGTTGAAACAGGGTTACTAGATCGCGGCTACACCTTC. It translates to CSVETGLLDRGYTF. This chain links TRBV29-1 with TRBJ1-2; maybe TRBD1 (6 bases). V lost 2 bases to trimming and J lost 8 bases, with 18 bases between them. The CDR3 sequence is 14 residues long. CDR1 SQVTM and CDR2 ANQGSEA come from the germline V gene.

With regard to this clonotype: This likely comes from a read error, as the CDR3 has no conserved phenylalanine or tryptophan at its end. The gene calls are TRBV19 and TRBJ1-1; tentative D call: TRBD1 (6 bases). The germline CDR1 and CDR2 sequences are LNHDA and SQIVND (reference sequence). This CDR3 comprises 12 residues. The CDR3 protein is CASSTGNTGAFS. CDR3 sequence (DNA): TGTGCCAGTTCTACAGGGAACACTGGAGCTTTCTCT.

This clonotype was found many times. The chain combines TRBV7-2 with TRBJ1-5; no clear D gene. CDR3 length: 14 amino acids. Germline V CDR1 and CDR2: SGHTA, FQGNSA. Deletions cut 1 base from V and 7 bases from J, with 11 bases between. Here the CDR3 reads CASSLVGVVQPQHF. The DNA for the CDR3 is TGTGCCAGCAGCTTAGTTGGTGTTGTCCAGCCCCAGCATTTT.

This chain links TRBV20-1 with TRBJ2-3, with a tentative D call TRBD1 (6 bases). Germline V gene sequence: CDR1 DFQATT, CDR2 SNEGSKA (reference sequence). V dropped 1 base and J dropped 1 base, with 18 bases sitting between them. This CDR3 spans 17 amino acids. Written as DNA, the CDR3 is TGCAGTGCTAGAGGAGTCAGGGGCGGAGGTGGCACAGATACGCAGTATTTT. This translates into CSARGVRGGGGTDTQYF.

This chain joins TRBV11-2 and TRBJ1-2; TRBD1 aligns across 9 bases. This CDR3 is built from 17 residues. Germline values: CDR1 SGHAT, CDR2 FQNNGV. Trimming cost V 1 base and J 8 bases; bases outside gene matches: 14. CDR3 nucleotide sequence: TGTGCCAGCAGCTTAGTTGGGACAGGGCCTCTCGGAGGGGGCTACACCTTC. This codes for CASSLVGTGPLGGGYTF.

The V and J genes are TRBV9 and TRBJ2-2; D unresolved. Germline V gene sequence: CDR1 SGDLS, CDR2 YYNGEE. Trimming removed 0 bases at V and 1 base at J, with 10 bases between. CDR3 size: 16 residues. CDR3 sequence (DNA): TGTGCCAGCAGCGTAGAGGGTTACAAGAACACCGGGGAGCTGTTTTTT. Protein product: CASSVEGYKNTGELFF.

This clonotype came up a few times. CDR3 in amino acids: CSVGGDTGELFF. For the CDR3, the DNA is TGCAGCGTTGGGGGTGACACCGGGGAGCTGTTTTTT. The V call is TRBV29-1, the J call TRBJ2-2; D ambiguous. Trimming cost V 4 bases and J 3 bases, with 6 bases left between them. CDR3 length: 12 amino acids. The germline V gene encodes CDR1 SQVTM and CDR2 ANQGSEA.

This clonotype was counted many times. The gene calls are TRBV15 and TRBJ2-7, with TRBD2 as a possible D gene (6 bases). Germline CDR1 LNHNV, CDR2 YYDKDF (reference sequence). The CDR3 runs 11 residues. The V end was cut by 5 bases, the J end by 4 bases, with 6 bases between. CDR3 bases: TGTGCCACCAGCGGGGGGTACGAGCAGTACTTC. Protein product: CATSGGYEQYF.

This clonotype was detected ten times or more. This chain uses TRBV19 with TRBJ2-7; TRBD1 matches at 8 bases. Germline CDR1 and CDR2: LNHDA and SQIVND (reference sequence). This CDR3 is 15 amino acids long. Trimming took 5 bases from V and 2 from J; bases not matched to a gene: 8. The CDR3 DNA reads TGTGCCAGTAGTTCTTTGCAGGGGGCGGCCTACGAGCAGTACTTC. Its translation: CASSSLQGAAYEQYF.

Only a few counts were recorded for this clonotype. This chain joins TRBV7-8 and TRBJ2-5, with 10 bases aligning to TRBD2. The trim removed 2 bases at V and 2 bases at J, leaving 5 bases unmatched. The CDR3 length is 16 residues. The germline V gene encodes CDR1 SGHVS and CDR2 FQNEAQ. Here the CDR3 reads CASSLSRTSGQETQYF. For the CDR3, the DNA is TGTGCCAGCAGCTTATCTAGGACTAGCGGTCAAGAGACCCAGTACTTC. Supplemented by reference TRBV7-8 and TRBJ2-5, the full variable domain reads GAGVSQSPRYKVAKRGQDVALRCDPISGHVSLFWYQQALGQGPEFLTYFQNEAQLDKSGLPSDRFFAERPEGSVSTLKIQRTQQEDSAVYLCASSLSRTSGQETQYFGPGTRLLVL.

In this sample, this clonotype turned up many times. This CDR3 reads CASSVFGTNTEAFF. The CDR3 nucleotides are TGTGCCAGCAGCGTCTTTGGGACGAACACTGAAGCTTTCTTT. The chain uses TRBV7-2 and TRBJ1-1, with D tentatively TRBD1 (5 bases). CDR3 length: 14 residues. V lost 5 bases to trimming and J lost 1 base, with 11 bases between them. Germline CDR1 SGHTA, CDR2 FQGNSA.

V usage is TRBV7-2 and J usage is TRBJ1-6; the D gene is possibly TRBD1 (6 bases). With 4 bases removed from V and 6 bases from J, the gap between germline ends came to 13 bases. Germline CDR1 reads SGHTA; CDR2 reads FQGNSA. The CDR3 loop spans 15 amino acids. CDR3 protein: CASSYERQVNSPLHF. The CDR3 bases are TGTGCCAGCAGCTACGAACGACAGGTTAATTCACCCCTCCACTTT.

The sample holds many counts of this clonotype. This sequence joins TRBV10-2 and TRBJ2-7; D remains unclear. The CDR3 spans 13 residues. From germline, CDR1 is WSHSY and CDR2 SAAADI. V dropped 8 bases and J dropped 1 base, with 12 bases sitting between them. CDR3 protein: CASGAEWSYEQYF. The CDR3 DNA reads TGCGCCAGCGGCGCAGAATGGTCCTACGAGCAGTACTTC.